These 4 T cell receptor beta chains share one sample of origin, sequenced in a study of molecular identifiers for immune sequencing clone quantification. Using its own MiXCR run on the PCR reads, TCRdb lists one record per CDR3 protein. This sample has about 640,000 distinct CDR3 sequences; less than 20% occur once, and the top ten carry 0.85% to 0.9%. The specimen sequenced was naive CD8+ T cells from blood, with Jurkat cell RNA spiked in. Subset described: FACS-sorted CD8+CD4-CCR7+CD45RA+ naive T cells. The origin of the receptors is a human donor in good health. Some libraries in this study had Jurkat cell RNA spiked in.

The chain employs TRBV7-9 and TRBJ2-7; D possibly corresponds to TRBD1 (6 bases). The ends were cut back, 5 bases at V and 4 bases at J, with 15 bases in the middle. Germline values: CDR1 SEHNR, CDR2 FQNEAQ (reference sequence). CDR3 length equals 14 residues. The CDR3 DNA sequence: TGTGCCAGCAGCCTCGTGCTGAGGGGGTACGAGCAGTACTTC. It codes for CASSLVLRGYEQYF.

There are a few counts of this clonotype. This chain joins TRBV27 and TRBJ1-1, with unresolved D. The germline V gene has CDR1 MNHEY and CDR2 SMNVEV (reference sequence). This CDR3 is built from 16 residues. The V and J ends lost 2 bases and 0 bases respectively, with 13 bases between them. CDR3 in amino acids: CASSLAQPTLNTEAFF. The CDR3 bases are TGTGCCAGCAGTTTAGCCCAACCCACCCTGAACACTGAAGCTTTCTTT.

There are a few counts of this clonotype. V gene TRBV20-1 combines with J gene TRBJ2-7; 10 bases map to TRBD2. This CDR3 has 15 residues. V shed 0 bases, J shed 1 base, and the junction held 3 bases outside the gene matches. Germline V gene lookup returns CDR1 DFQATT and CDR2 SNEGSKA (reference sequence). CDR3 nucleotides: TGCAGTGCTAGAGATGGACTAGCGGCATCCTACGAGCAGTACTTC. This sequence encodes CSARDGLAASYEQYF.

Comments on this clonotype: This may arise from a read error, as a much more abundant clone is one base away. This CDR3 is missing its conserved last phenylalanine or tryptophan, likely due to a read error. The chain has TRBV25-1 and TRBJ1-1; no clear D gene. The CDR3 length is 13 residues. Germline lookup yields CDR1 MGHDK and CDR2 SYGVNS. Deletions cut 4 bases from V and 3 bases from J, with 9 bases between. CDR3: CASSAGLHTEAFL. The CDR3 nucleotides read TGTGCCAGCAGTGCTGGACTGCACACTGAAGCTTTCCTT.